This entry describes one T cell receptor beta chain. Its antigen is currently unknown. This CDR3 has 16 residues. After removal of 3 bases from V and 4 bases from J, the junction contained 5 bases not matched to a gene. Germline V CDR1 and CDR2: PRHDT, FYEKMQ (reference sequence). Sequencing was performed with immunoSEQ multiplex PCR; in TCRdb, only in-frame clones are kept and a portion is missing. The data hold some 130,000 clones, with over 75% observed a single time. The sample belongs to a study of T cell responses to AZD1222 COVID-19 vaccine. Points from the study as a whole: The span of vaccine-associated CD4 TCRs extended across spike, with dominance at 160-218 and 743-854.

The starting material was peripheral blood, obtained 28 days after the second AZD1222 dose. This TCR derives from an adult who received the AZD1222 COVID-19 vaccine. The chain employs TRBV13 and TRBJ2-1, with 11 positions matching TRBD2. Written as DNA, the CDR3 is TGTGCCAGCAGCTTGCTAGGGACTAGCGGTTACAATGAGCAGTTCTTC. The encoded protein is CASSLLGTSGYNEQFF. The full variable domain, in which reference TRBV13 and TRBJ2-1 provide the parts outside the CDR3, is AAGVIQSPRHLIKEKRETATLKCYPIPRHDTVYWYQQGPGQDPQFLISFYEKMQSDKGSIPDRFSAQQFSDYHSELNMSSLELGDSALYFCASSLLGTSGYNEQFFGPGTRLTVL.